This TCR beta chain was captured in a study of blood T cell repertoires in COVID-19. Study-level information: Some COVID-19 samples were acute and others convalescent; all came from the United States, Italy and Spain. The cDNA or gDNA used as material had been derived from T cells, B-cell-depleted T cells, or PBMCs.

The CDR3 is 17 residues long. Germline V gene sequence: CDR1 SGDLS, CDR2 YYNGEE. V lost 0 bases and J 1 base, leaving 16 bases between the germline ends. The Seattle site enrolled patients during active infection and followed them longitudinally. Original data processing: Nucleated cell counts were estimated from reference gene primer amplification. Clones were read by immunoSEQ multiplex PCR, and TCRdb kept only the in-frame ones, dropping some. The V and J calls and clone size were taken over from that table, and D and trimming were inferred from the DNA. Counted here are approximately 200,000 clones, less than 85% occurring once; the ten biggest clones make up roughly 7%.

The receptor was isolated from a woman of 80 years or more with COVID-19, enrolled during active disease. Specimen: peripheral blood. V and J are TRBV9 and TRBJ1-1, with D possibly TRBD1 on 5 matching bases. The CDR3 here is CASSVVKAGGTNTEAFF. The CDR3 nucleotides are TGTGCCAGCAGCGTAGTGAAGGCCGGAGGGACGAACACTGAAGCTTTCTTT.